This T cell receptor (beta chain) derives from a study of T cells in Graves' hyperthyroidism and ophthalmopathy. Findings and limits, study-wide: In blood, most of the thyroid clonotypes expanded above 0.001 were also present.

Stability of Graves' hyperthyroidism was defined as absent ophthalmopathy progression within 18 months. The V and J ends lost 1 base and 7 bases respectively, with 17 bases between them. CDR1 is SGHTA, CDR2 FQGNSA, per germline. The CDR3 totals 15 residues. TCR beta CDR3 sequences were amplified from RNA transcripts. HTBI primers were the set used in a first-round RT-PCR of the TCR CDR3. A single record per CDR3 protein comes from TCRdb applying MiXCR to the multiplex PCR reads. The sample holds 610,000 or so distinct CDR3 sequences, roughly 46% seen once. This clonotype was seen only once. Antigen unknown.

The chain joins TRBV7-2 to TRBJ2-7; D gene ambiguous. Source material: peripheral blood or thyroid tissue (not recorded which). This receptor was identified in a woman under 30 with Graves' hyperthyroidism. Here the CDR3 DNA reads TGTGCCAGCAGCTTAGGTGGGAACCTATACAATGAGCAGTACTTC. Its protein is CASSLGGNLYNEQYF. The complete variable domain, with remaining parts taken from reference TRBV7-2 and TRBJ2-7, reads GAGVSQSPSNKVTEKGKDVELRCDPISGHTALYWYRQSLGQGLEFLIYFQGNSAPDKSGLPSDRFSAERTGGSVSTLTIQRTQQEDSAVYLCASSLGGNLYNEQYFGPGTRLTVT.